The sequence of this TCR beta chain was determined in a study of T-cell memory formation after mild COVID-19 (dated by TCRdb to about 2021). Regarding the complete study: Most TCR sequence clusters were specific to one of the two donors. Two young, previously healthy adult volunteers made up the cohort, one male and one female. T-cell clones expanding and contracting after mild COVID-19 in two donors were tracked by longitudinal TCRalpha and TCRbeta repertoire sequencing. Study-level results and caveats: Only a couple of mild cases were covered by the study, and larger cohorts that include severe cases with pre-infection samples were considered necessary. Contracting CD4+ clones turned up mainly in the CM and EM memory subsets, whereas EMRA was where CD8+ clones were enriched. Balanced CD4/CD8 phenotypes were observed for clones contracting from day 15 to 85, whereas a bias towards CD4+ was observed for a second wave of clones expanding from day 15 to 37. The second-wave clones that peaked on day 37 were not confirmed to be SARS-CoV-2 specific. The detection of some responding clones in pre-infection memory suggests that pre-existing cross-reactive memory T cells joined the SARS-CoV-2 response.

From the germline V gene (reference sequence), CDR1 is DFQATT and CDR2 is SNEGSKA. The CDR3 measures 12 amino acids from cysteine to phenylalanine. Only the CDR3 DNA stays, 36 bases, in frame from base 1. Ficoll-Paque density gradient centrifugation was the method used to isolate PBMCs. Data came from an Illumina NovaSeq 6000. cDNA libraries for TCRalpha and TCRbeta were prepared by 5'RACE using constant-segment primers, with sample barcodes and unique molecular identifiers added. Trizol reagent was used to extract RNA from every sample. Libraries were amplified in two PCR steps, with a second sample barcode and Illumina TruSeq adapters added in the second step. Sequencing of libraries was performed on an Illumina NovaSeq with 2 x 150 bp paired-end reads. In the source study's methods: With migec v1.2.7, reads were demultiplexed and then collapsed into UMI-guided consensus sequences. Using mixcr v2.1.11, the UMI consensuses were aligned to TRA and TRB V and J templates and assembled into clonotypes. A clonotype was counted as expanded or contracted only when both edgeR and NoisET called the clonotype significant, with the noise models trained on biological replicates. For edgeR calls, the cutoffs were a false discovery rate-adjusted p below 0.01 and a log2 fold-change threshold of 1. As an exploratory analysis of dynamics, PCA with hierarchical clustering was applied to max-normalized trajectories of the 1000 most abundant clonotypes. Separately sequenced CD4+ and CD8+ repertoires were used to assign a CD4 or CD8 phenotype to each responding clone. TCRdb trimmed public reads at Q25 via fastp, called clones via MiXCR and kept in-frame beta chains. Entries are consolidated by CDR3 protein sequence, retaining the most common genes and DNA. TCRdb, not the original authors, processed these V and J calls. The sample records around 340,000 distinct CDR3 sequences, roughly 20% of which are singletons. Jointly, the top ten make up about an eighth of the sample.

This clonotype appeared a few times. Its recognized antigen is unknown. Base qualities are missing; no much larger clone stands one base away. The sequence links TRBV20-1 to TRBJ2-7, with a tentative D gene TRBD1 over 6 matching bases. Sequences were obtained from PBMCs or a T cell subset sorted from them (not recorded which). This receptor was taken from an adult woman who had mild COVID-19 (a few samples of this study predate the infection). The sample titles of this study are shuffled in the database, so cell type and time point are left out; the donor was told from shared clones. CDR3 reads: CRAQDSSYEQYF. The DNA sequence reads TGCAGGGCTCAGGACAGCTCCTACGAGCAGTACTTC.